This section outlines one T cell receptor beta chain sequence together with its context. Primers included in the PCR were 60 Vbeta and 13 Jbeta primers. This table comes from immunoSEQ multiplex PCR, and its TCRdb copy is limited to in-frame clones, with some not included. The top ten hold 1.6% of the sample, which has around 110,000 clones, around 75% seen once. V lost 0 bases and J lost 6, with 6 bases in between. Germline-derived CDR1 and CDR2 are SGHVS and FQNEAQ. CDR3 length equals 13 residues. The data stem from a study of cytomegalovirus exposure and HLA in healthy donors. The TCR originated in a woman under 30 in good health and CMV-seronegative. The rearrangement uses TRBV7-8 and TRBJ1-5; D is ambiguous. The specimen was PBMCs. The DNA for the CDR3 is TGTGCCAGCAGCTTAGCGAGCGTTCAGCCCCAGCATTTT. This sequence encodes CASSLASVQPQHF.